The rows below give T cell receptor beta chains drawn from one sample of a study of Ad26.COV2.S vaccination and SARS-CoV-2 variants. Method: immunoSEQ multiplex PCR; TCRdb's copy keeps in-frame clones and lacks some. This table has some 290,000 clones, approximately 80% appearing once. The sample was peripheral blood, taken in a trial of Ad26.COV2.S vaccine versus placebo. All receptors come from a person aged 18-65 years who received the Ad26.COV2.S COVID-19 vaccine or a placebo. The CDR3 runs from the conserved cysteine through the conserved F or W. The D gene is left open where the match is weak. Clone sizes are given selectively: once, few, many, or a class where the clone is expanded.

clone_size	d_call	v_call	j_call	cdr3_nt	cdr3_aa
once	TRBD2	TRBV2	TRBJ2-1	TGTGCCAGCAGCGCAGATAGCGGGGGGGATAATGAGCAGTTCTTC	CASSADSGGDNEQFF
NA	NA	TRBV3-1/TRBV3-2	TRBJ1-1	TGTGCCAGCAGCCACACGACAGGGAACACTGAAGCTTTCTTT	CASSHTTGNTEAFF
NA	NA	TRBV2	TRBJ2-3	TGTGCCAGCAGTCCAGTCGGGGATACGCAGTATTTT	CASSPVGDTQYF
NA	NA	TRBV13	TRBJ1-4	TGTGCCAGCAGCTTCACAGGGAGGGGGGTTAATGAAAAACTGTTTTTT	CASSFTGRGVNEKLFF
NA	NA	TRBV19	TRBJ2-5	TGTGCCAGTAAAAAGGGGACGGAAGAGACCCAGTACTTC	CASKKGTEETQYF
NA	NA	TRBV3-1/TRBV3-2	TRBJ2-7	TGTGCCAGCAGCTTTTACAGTGATTCCTACGAGCAGTACTTC	CASSFYSDSYEQYF
NA	NA	TRBV5-4	TRBJ2-2	TGTGCCAGCAGCTTAGGGGGCACCGGGGAGCTGTTTTTT	CASSLGGTGELFF
NA	NA	TRBV28	TRBJ1-2	TGTGCCAGCAGTCAGTTGGCACAGGTGGACTATGGCTACACCTTC	CASSQLAQVDYGYTF
NA	NA	TRBV5-6	TRBJ1-1	TGTGCCAGCAGCTGGCAGCGGAAAACTGAAGCTTTCTTT	CASSWQRKTEAFF
once	NA	TRBV5-1	TRBJ1-2	TGCGCCAGCAGCTTTCACAGGGACGGCTACACCTTC	CASSFHRDGYTF
NA	NA	TRBV7-9	TRBJ1-1	TGTGCCAGCAGCTTAAACAGACCCACTGAAGCTTTCTTT	CASSLNRPTEAFF
NA	TRBD1	TRBV2	TRBJ2-5	TGTGCCAGCAGTGGCCGACAGGGGTCGAGAGAGACCCAGTACTTC	CASSGRQGSRETQYF
NA	NA	TRBV5-6	TRBJ2-7	TGTGCCAGCAGCCACTGGGGGCGGGGGACTCCCTACGAGCAGTACTTC	CASSHWGRGTPYEQYF
few	NA	TRBV2	TRBJ1-1	TGTGCCAGCAGCACGAGAGGGGTGCCCACTGAAGCTTTCTTT	CASSTRGVPTEAFF
NA	TRBD1	TRBV10-3	TRBJ1-1	TGTGCCATCAGTGCCTTGGGGGCAGGGGGCACTGAAGCTTTCTTT	CAISALGAGGTEAFF
NA	TRBD2	TRBV4-2	TRBJ2-1	TGTGCCAGCAGCCAAGTCGGACTAGCGATACACAATGAGCAGTTCTTC	CASSQVGLAIHNEQFF
NA	TRBD2	TRBV6-5	TRBJ2-1	TGTGCCAGCAGACTAGCGGGGGGGATGTACAATGAGCAGTTCTTC	CASRLAGGMYNEQFF
once	NA	TRBV3-1/TRBV3-2	TRBJ2-1	TGTGCCAGCAACCCGGATCCGAGCTCCTACAATGAGCAGTTCTTC	CASNPDPSSYNEQFF
few	TRBD2	TRBV9	TRBJ2-7	TGTGCCAGCAGCGTAGCAGGGGATGGGACTAGCGGGGGTACCTACGAGCAGTACTTC	CASSVAGDGTSGGTYEQYF
once	TRBD1	TRBV7-8	TRBJ2-7	TGTGCCAGCAGCCCATTTGGAGGGACAGGGTTTGTAGGGCAGTACTTC	CASSPFGGTGFVGQYF
NA	NA	TRBV6-2/TRBV6-3	TRBJ1-5	TGTGCCAGCAGTTACTTGGGGTCGAGGGGCAATCAGCCCCAGCATTTT	CASSYLGSRGNQPQHF
NA	TRBD2	TRBV5-4	TRBJ2-5	TGTGCCAGCAGCTCAGCTGGACTAGCGGGGACAGAGACCCAGTACTTC	CASSSAGLAGTETQYF
NA	NA	TRBV12-3/TRBV12-4	TRBJ1-1	TGTGCCAGCACCCTCTCGGGGGGCACTGAAGCTTTCTTT	CASTLSGGTEAFF
once	TRBD1	TRBV3-1/TRBV3-2	TRBJ2-2	TGTGCCAGCTTCCCCGACAGGGGAAACACCGGGGAGCTGTTTTTT	CASFPDRGNTGELFF
NA	NA	TRBV6-1	TRBJ2-2	TGTGCCAGCACTACTGGGCAGGGCACCGGGGAGCTGTTTTTT	CASTTGQGTGELFF
NA	NA	TRBV7-3	TRBJ2-7	TGTGCCAGCAGCTTAAATGCAGGGGACGAGCAGTACTTC	CASSLNAGDEQYF
NA	NA	TRBV6-1	TRBJ1-2	TGTGCCAGCAGTGAAGACAGGGCTGACGGCTACACCTTC	CASSEDRADGYTF
NA	TRBD2	TRBV7-3	TRBJ2-5	TGTGCCAGCAGCCTAAAGCGGGGGCATCAAGAGACCCAGTACTTC	CASSLKRGHQETQYF
NA	TRBD1	TRBV11-2	TRBJ2-7	TGTGCCAGCAGCTCTGGACAGGGAAGGTACGAGCAGTACTTC	CASSSGQGRYEQYF
NA	NA	TRBV12-5	TRBJ1-1	TGTGCTAGTGGTTGGGTAGCACTGAACACTGAAGCTTTCTTT	CASGWVALNTEAFF
once	NA	TRBV7-3	TRBJ2-1	TGTGCCAGCAGCTTAATCCCCGGGACGAGCAGGGCTGAGCAGTTCTTC	CASSLIPGTSRAEQFF
NA	NA	TRBV2	TRBJ2-7	TGTGCCAGCAGTGGGGTTTACTACGAGCAGTACTTC	CASSGVYYEQYF
NA	NA	TRBV15	TRBJ1-4	TGTGCCACCAGCAGTACCGGGGTTGATGAAAAACTGTTTTTT	CATSSTGVDEKLFF
NA	NA	TRBV15	TRBJ1-5	TGTGCCACCAGCAGAGATCGAGGCAGACCCAATCAGCCCCAGCATTTT	CATSRDRGRPNQPQHF
NA	NA	TRBV5-4	TRBJ1-2	TGTGCCAGCAGCCACTGGATGGGGGGACGAGGCTACACCTTC	CASSHWMGGRGYTF
once	TRBD2	TRBV5-1	TRBJ2-3	TGCGCCAGCAGCCTTACCCTCCCGGGGAGGGGAGGTCCAGATACGCAGTATTTT	CASSLTLPGRGGPDTQYF
NA	NA	TRBV12-3/TRBV12-4	TRBJ1-5	TGTGCCAGCAGTTTCATGATGGGTCAGCCCCAGCATTTT	CASSFMMGQPQHF
NA	NA	TRBV7-2	TRBJ2-3	TGTGCCAGCAAGCTTAGGGTCCCGGGAGGCACAGATACGCAGTATTTT	CASKLRVPGGTDTQYF
NA	NA	TRBV5-1	TRBJ1-2	TGCGCCAGCAGCACGGACACGGTGTATGGCTACACCTTC	CASSTDTVYGYTF
NA	NA	TRBV6-6	TRBJ2-5	TGTGCCAGCAGTTACTCCCAAGAGACCCAGTACTTC	CASSYSQETQYF
NA	NA	TRBV28	TRBJ1-5	TGTGCCAGCAGTTTATACGGGAAGAATCAGCCCCAGCATTTT	CASSLYGKNQPQHF
NA	NA	TRBV11-2	TRBJ1-3	TGTGCCAGCAGCTTAACGGGTTCTTCTGGAAACACCATATATTTT	CASSLTGSSGNTIYF
NA	TRBD1	TRBV12-3/TRBV12-4	TRBJ1-2	TGTGCCAGCAGCCGGACAGGCTATGGCTACACCTTC	CASSRTGYGYTF
NA	TRBD1	TRBV29-1	TRBJ2-2	TGCAGCGTTGAAGTGGTGACAGGGGCCGGGGAGCTGTTTTTT	CSVEVVTGAGELFF
NA	TRBD2	TRBV27	TRBJ2-2	TGTGCCAGCAGTCCCCTGGGGGGGGGAAGCGGGGAGCTGTTTTTT	CASSPLGGGSGELFF
few	TRBD1	TRBV28	TRBJ1-2	TGTGCCAGCAGTTCGCAGACAGGGGGTGAGAACTATGGCTACACCTTC	CASSSQTGGENYGYTF
once	NA	TRBV6-5	TRBJ2-3	TGTGCCAGCACGATCGGGGGGGCGACAGGGGATACGCAGTATTTT	CASTIGGATGDTQYF
NA	NA	TRBV11-2	TRBJ2-5	TGTGCCAGCAGAGCCCGGCCCCTACCAGCTCACCAGTACTTC	CASRARPLPAHQYF